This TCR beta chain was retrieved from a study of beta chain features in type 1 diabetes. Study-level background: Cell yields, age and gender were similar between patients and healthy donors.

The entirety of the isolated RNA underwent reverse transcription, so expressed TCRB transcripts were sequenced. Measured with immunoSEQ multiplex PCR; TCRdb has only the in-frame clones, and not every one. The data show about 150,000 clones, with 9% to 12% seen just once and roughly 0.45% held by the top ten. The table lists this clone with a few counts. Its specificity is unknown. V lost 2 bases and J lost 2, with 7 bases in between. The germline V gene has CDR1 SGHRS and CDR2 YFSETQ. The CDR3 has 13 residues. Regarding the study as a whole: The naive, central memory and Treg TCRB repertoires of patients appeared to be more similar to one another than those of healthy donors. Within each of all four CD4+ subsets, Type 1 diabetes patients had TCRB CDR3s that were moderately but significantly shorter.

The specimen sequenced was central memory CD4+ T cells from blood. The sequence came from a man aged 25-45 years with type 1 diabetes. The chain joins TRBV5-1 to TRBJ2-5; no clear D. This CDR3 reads CASSLQRQETQYF. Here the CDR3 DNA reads TGCGCCAGCAGCTTACAACGACAAGAGACCCAGTACTTC.